Shown below are 17 T cell receptor beta chains from a single sample sequenced in a study of blood T cell repertoires in COVID-19 (dated by TCRdb to 2019 to 2021). Library method: the immunoSEQ multiplex PCR assay. TCRdb stores this immuneACCESS table with in-frame sequences only. Part of the clones is absent; in the studies checked, under half of the shortfall reflects unresolved V genes, and no reason is known for the rest. Here the sample has under 150,000 clones; 84% occur a single time. The top ten hold about 13% of the sample. Sequencing was carried out using peripheral blood. The receptors come from a human donor in a cohort sampled during active COVID-19.

V usage is TRBV4-1 and J usage is TRBJ2-6; 14 nucleotides agree with TRBD2. In germline, CDR1 is MGHRA, CDR2 YSYEKL. V lost 1 base, J lost 9 bases, and 8 bases stayed unmatched. The CDR3 has 18 amino acids. Here the CDR3 DNA reads TGCGCCAGCAGCCAAGTTTGGACTAGCGGGGGGCTTTACAACGTCCTGACTTTC. Residues: CASSQVWTSGGLYNVLTF.

This chain uses TRBV9 with TRBJ2-5; 7 bases agree with TRBD2. V gave up 0 bases and J gave up 2 bases; unmatched junction bases: 10. This CDR3 has 17 residues. From germline, CDR1 is SGDLS and CDR2 YYNGEE. The CDR3 region is CASSVGVAGDFQETQYF. CDR3 coding DNA: TGTGCCAGCAGCGTAGGGGTGGCGGGGGACTTTCAAGAGACCCAGTACTTC.

This clone was detected once. This sequence joins TRBV18 and TRBJ1-2, with D possibly being TRBD1 (6 bases). Germline-derived CDR1 and CDR2 are KGHSH and LQKENI. V lost 3 bases, J lost 8 bases, and 19 bases lay in between. The CDR3 has 15 residues. The CDR3 protein is CASSPRQAKLEGYTF. CDR3 DNA: TGTGCCAGCTCACCCCGACAGGCCAAATTAGAGGGCTACACCTTC.

CDR3 nucleotide sequence: TGCGCCAGCAGCACCGGGGGAGGCAGCTATGGCTACACCTTC. This gives the protein CASSTGGGSYGYTF. The V gene is TRBV10-2, the J gene TRBJ1-2; the D gene is possibly TRBD1 (5 bases). The CDR3 runs to 14 residues. Germline CDR1 and CDR2: WSHSY and SAAADI. Between the trimmed V and J ends, which lost 6 bases and 4 bases, there was a span of 15 bases.

This clone appeared a single time. The chain employs TRBV6-5 and TRBJ2-3; 9 bases line up with TRBD2. The trim removed 7 bases at V and 7 bases at J, leaving 9 bases unmatched. Germline V CDR1 and CDR2: MNHEY, SVGAGI. The CDR3 has 14 residues. This chain's CDR3 is CASTPGGGGNTQYF. The CDR3 bases are TGTGCCAGCACCCCAGGCGGGGGGGGGAATACGCAGTATTTT.

This clone was recorded a few times. V and J are TRBV11-2 and TRBJ1-4; no reliable D call. V was cut by 0 bases and J by 7 bases, with 9 bases left in between. Germline lookup yields CDR1 SGHAT and CDR2 FQNNGV. The CDR3 extends over 14 amino acids. Here the CDR3 DNA reads TGTGCCAGCAGCTTAGATAGATGGGCTGAAAAACTGTTTTTT. Its translation is CASSLDRWAEKLFF.

The chain couples TRBV3-1 (or the pseudogene TRBV3-2) to TRBJ1-1, with 7 bases that match TRBD1. The CDR3 is 13 residues long. Germline CDR1 and CDR2: LGHDT and YNNKEL (reference sequence). Trimming cost V 2 bases and J 4 bases; bases outside gene matches: 1. The CDR3 protein is CASSQTGATEAFF. The CDR3 DNA reads TGTGCCAGCAGCCAAACAGGGGCCACTGAAGCTTTCTTT.

This clone was seen once. The chain combines TRBV20-1 with TRBJ1-2; D possibly corresponds to TRBD1 (5 bases). The V end lost 4 bases, the J end lost 3 bases, and 6 bases lay between the germline ends. Per the germline V gene, CDR1 is DFQATT and CDR2 is SNEGSKA (reference sequence). The CDR3 sequence is 11 residues long. CDR3 amino acids: CSAKGYYGYTF. In DNA form, the CDR3 reads TGCAGTGCTAAGGGGTACTATGGCTACACCTTC.

This CDR3 is CASSLARADTQYF. The CDR3 coding sequence is TGCGCCAGCAGCTTGGCTCGGGCAGATACGCAGTATTTT. The chain uses TRBV5-1 and TRBJ2-3; D gene unclear. The CDR3 has 13 residues. Germline CDR1 reads SGHRS; CDR2 reads YFSETQ. The V gene lost 0 bases and the J gene lost 4 bases, with 6 bases spanning the gap.

This chain uses TRBV5-1 with TRBJ1-5; 7 bases are shared with TRBD1. The CDR3 has 14 amino acids. V trimming: 3 bases; J trimming: 7 bases; junction bases outside the gene matches: 7. The germline V gene has CDR1 SGHRS and CDR2 YFSETQ. CDR3 residues: CASSYGQEGQPQHF. The CDR3 DNA follows: TGCGCCAGCAGCTACGGACAGGAGGGCCAGCCCCAGCATTTT.

In DNA form, the CDR3 reads TGTGCCAGCTCACCACTCAGGGCACCTATGAACACTGAAGCTTTCTTT. Amino acids: CASSPLRAPMNTEAFF. The chain is built from TRBV18 and TRBJ1-1; a possible D gene is TRBD1 (5 bases). Germline V CDR1 and CDR2: KGHSH, LQKENI. This CDR3 is built from 16 residues. V gave up 1 base and J gave up 0 bases, with 12 bases separating them.

The chain links TRBV16 to TRBJ2-6; D is undetermined. The length of the CDR3 is 15 residues. The V gene's germline CDR1 is KGHSY and CDR2 FQNENV. V was clipped by 0 bases and J by 2 bases, with 5 bases between them. CDR3 sequence reads: CASSQSRAGANVLTF. The CDR3 DNA is TGTGCCAGCAGCCAATCTCGGGCTGGGGCCAACGTCCTGACTTTC.

CDR3 in DNA: TGTGCCTGGAGTCGACAGGGGAAAGTTACTAATGAAAAACTGTTTTTT. It codes for CAWSRQGKVTNEKLFF. The chain employs TRBV30 and TRBJ1-4, with TRBD1 matching 8 bases. In germline, CDR1 is GTSNPN, CDR2 SVGIG (reference sequence). The V segment lost 2 bases and the J segment 2 bases; nucleotides outside the gene matches: 7. This CDR3 has 16 residues.

Notes on this clone: Other DNA sequences in the sample encode the same CDR3. The V call is TRBV6-5, the J call TRBJ2-1, with 7 bases lining up with TRBD2. Per germline, CDR1 MNHEY and CDR2 SVGAGI. Losses at the gene ends were 5 bases for V and 4 bases for J; bases not matched to a gene: 5. The CDR3 runs 14 residues. The CDR3 sequence is CASSRGGSYNEQFF. The DNA of the CDR3 is TGTGCCAGCAGTCGCGGGGGTTCTTACAATGAGCAGTTCTTC.

V usage is TRBV5-4 and J usage is TRBJ2-5, with 8 bases lining up with TRBD2. V dropped 4 bases and J dropped 2; count of bases not matched to a gene: 7. The CDR3 is 15 amino acids. Germline lookup yields CDR1 SGHNT and CDR2 YYREEE (reference sequence). CDR3 residues: CASSPGGGLQETQYF. Written as DNA, the CDR3 is TGTGCCAGCAGCCCGGGCGGGGGGTTACAAGAGACCCAGTACTTC.

The chain couples TRBV14 to TRBJ1-1, with 7 bases that match TRBD1. The V segment lost 4 bases and the J segment 4 bases; nucleotides outside the gene matches: 6. CDR1 and CDR2 (germline): SGHDN, FVKESK. CDR3 length: 14 residues. DNA of the CDR3: TGTGCCAGCAGCCCCCTGGGACAGCTCACTGAAGCTTTCTTT. This sequence encodes CASSPLGQLTEAFF. Together with reference TRBV14 and TRBJ1-1, the CDR3 gives the full variable domain: EAGVTQFPSHSVIEKGQTVTLRCDPISGHDNLYWYRRVMGKEIKFLLHFVKESKQDESGMPNNRFLAERTGGTYSTLKVQPAELEDSGVYFCASSPLGQLTEAFFGQGTRLTVV.

The gene calls are TRBV6-5 and TRBJ2-3, with D possibly TRBD1 on 6 matching bases. Germline V gene sequence: CDR1 MNHEY, CDR2 SVGAGI. The CDR3 has 14 residues. Trimming pared 6 bases from V and 4 bases from J, leaving 14 bases between. The CDR3 region is CASRRFRGPDTQYF. CDR3 nucleotides: TGTGCCAGCAGGCGGTTCAGGGGACCAGATACGCAGTATTTT.